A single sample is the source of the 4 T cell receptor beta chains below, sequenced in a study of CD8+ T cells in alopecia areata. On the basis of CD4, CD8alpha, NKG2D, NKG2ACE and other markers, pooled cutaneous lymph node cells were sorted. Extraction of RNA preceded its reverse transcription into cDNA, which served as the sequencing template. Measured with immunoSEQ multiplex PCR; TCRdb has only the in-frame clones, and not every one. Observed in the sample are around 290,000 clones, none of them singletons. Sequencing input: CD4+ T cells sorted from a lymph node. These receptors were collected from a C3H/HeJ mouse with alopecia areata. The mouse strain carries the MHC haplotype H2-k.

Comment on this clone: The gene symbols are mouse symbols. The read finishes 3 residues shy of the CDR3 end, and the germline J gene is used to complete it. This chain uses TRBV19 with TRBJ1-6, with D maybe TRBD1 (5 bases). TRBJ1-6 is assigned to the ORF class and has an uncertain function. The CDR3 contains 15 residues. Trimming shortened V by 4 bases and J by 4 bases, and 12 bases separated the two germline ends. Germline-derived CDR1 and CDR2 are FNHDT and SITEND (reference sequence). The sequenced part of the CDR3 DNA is TGTGCCAGCAGTCCCGGACAAAAATATAATTCGCCC. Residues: CASSPGQKYNSP. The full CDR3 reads CASSPGQKYNSPLYF.

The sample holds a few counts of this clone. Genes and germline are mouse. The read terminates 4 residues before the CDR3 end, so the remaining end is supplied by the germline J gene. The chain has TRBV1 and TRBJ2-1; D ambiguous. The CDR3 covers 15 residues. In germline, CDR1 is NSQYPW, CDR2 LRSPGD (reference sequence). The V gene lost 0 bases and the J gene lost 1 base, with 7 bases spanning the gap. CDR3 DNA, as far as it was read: TGCACCTGCAGTGCAGATGCCTGGAACTATGCT. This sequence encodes CTCSADAWNYA. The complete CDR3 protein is CTCSADAWNYAEQFF. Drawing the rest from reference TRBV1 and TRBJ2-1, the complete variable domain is VTLLEQNPRWRLVPRGQAVNLRCILKNSQYPWMSWYQQDLQKQLQWLFTLRSPGDKEVKSLPGADYLATRVTDTELRLQVANMSQGRTLYCTCSADAWNYAEQFFGPGTRLTVL.

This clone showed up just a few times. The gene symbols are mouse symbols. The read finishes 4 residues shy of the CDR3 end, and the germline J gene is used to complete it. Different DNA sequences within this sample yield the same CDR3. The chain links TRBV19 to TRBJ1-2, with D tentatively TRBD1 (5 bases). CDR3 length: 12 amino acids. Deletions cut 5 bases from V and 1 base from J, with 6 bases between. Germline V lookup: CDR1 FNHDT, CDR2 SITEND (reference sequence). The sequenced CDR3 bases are TGTGCCAGCAGCACAGGAAACTCC. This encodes CASSTGNS. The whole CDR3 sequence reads CASSTGNSDYTF. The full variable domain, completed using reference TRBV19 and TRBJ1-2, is GGIITQTPKFLIGQEGQKLTLKCQQNFNHDTMYWYRQDSGKGLRLIYYSITENDLQKGDLSEGYDASREKKSSFSLTVTSAQKNEMAVFLCASSTGNSDYTFGSGTRLLVI.

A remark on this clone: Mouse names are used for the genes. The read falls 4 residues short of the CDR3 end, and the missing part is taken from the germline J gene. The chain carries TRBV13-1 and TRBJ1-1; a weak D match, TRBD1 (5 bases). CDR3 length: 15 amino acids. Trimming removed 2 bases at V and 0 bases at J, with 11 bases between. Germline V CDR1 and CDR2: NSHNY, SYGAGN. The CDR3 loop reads CASSEGGVANTEVFF. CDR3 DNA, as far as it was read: TGTGCCAGCAGTGAAGGAGGGGTTGCAAACACA.